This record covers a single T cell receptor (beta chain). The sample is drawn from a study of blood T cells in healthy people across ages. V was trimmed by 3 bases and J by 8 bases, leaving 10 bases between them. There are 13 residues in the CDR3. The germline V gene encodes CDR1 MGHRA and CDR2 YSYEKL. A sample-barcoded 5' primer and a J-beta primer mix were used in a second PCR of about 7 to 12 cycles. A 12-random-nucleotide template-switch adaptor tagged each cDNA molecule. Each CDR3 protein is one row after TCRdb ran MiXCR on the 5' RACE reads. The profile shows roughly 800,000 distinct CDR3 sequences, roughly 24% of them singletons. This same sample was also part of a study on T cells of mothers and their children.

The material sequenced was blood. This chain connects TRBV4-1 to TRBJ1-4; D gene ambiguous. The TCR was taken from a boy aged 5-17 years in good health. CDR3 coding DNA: TGCGCCAGCAGCCAGTGGGCAGGAGAAAAACTGTTTTTT. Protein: CASSQWAGEKLFF.